A few counts support the clone carrying this TCR beta chain. What it recognizes is unknown. The germline V and J ends were trimmed by 4 bases and 1 base, with 12 bases remaining between them. Germline CDR1 SGHRS, CDR2 YFSETQ. CDR3 length: 15 residues. Researchers took RNA transcripts and amplified the TCR beta CDR3 regions from them. First-round RT-PCR of the TCR CDR3 relied on the HTBI primer set. Via MiXCR, TCRdb re-called the multiplex PCR reads, giving one row per CDR3 protein. The data show 300,000 to 500,000 distinct CDR3 sequences, roughly an eighth seen once. Enrolled ophthalmopathy patients presented with a Clinical Activity Score of at least 3, a NOSPECS grade of at least 4, and disease duration under 3 months. Uncontrolled infection, other autoimmune disease, pregnancy or lactation disqualified patients from enrolment. These data belong to a study of T cells in Graves' hyperthyroidism and ophthalmopathy.

Overall study findings and caveats: Researchers found most expanded thyroid clonotypes above 0.001 in blood as well.

The sequence was collected from a man aged 45-65 years with Graves' ophthalmopathy. This chain connects TRBV5-1 to TRBJ1-5; D is unresolved. The specimen was blood. This CDR3 reads CASSPGETSNQPQHF. The CDR3 nucleotides are TGCGCCAGCAGCCCGGGAGAGACAAGCAATCAGCCCCAGCATTTT. The complete variable domain, with remaining parts taken from reference TRBV5-1 and TRBJ1-5, reads KAGVTQTPRYLIKTRGQQVTLSCSPISGHRSVSWYQQTPGQGLQFLFEYFSETQRNKGNFPGRFSGRQFSNSRSEMNVSTLELGDSALYLCASSPGETSNQPQHFGDGTRLSIL.